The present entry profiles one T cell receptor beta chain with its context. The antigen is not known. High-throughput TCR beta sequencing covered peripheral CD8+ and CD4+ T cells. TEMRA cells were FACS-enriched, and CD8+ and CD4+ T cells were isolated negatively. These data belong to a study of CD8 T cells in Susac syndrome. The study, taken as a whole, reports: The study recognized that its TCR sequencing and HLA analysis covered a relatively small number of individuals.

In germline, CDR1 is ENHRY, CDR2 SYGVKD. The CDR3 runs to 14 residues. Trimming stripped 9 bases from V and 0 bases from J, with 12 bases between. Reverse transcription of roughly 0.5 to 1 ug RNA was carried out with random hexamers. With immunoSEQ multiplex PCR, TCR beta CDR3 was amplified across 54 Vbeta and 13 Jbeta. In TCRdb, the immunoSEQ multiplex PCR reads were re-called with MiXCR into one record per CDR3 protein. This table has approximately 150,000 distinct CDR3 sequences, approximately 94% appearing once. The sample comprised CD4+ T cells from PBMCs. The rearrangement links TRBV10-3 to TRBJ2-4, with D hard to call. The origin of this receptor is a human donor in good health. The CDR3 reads CAIGPALAKNIQYF. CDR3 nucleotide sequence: TGTGCCATAGGCCCGGCTCTAGCCAAAAACATTCAGTACTTC.